The clone carrying this T cell receptor beta chain was seen more than once but under ten times. The data originate from a study of type 1 regulatory T cells. Across the whole study: An in vitro protocol generated T-allo10, a Tr1-enriched, alloantigen-specific CD4 T cell product.

TCRdb re-analysed the reads in MiXCR, keeping a single row per CDR3 protein. Of some 100,000 distinct CDR3 sequences listed, roughly 28% are singletons. Germline trimming cut 3 bases from V and 5 bases from J; bases unmatched to any gene: 4. Germline-derived CDR1 and CDR2 are SGHTA and FQGNSA. There are 15 residues in the CDR3. The sample comprised CD4+ T cells, either the whole sample or a sorted fraction (not recorded which). The receptor comes from a human donor in good health. The chain is built from TRBV7-2 and TRBJ1-5; TRBD1 matches 10 bases. DNA of the CDR3: TGTGCCAGCAGCTTTGACAGGGGGCATCATCAGCCCCAGCATTTT. Residues: CASSFDRGHHQPQHF.